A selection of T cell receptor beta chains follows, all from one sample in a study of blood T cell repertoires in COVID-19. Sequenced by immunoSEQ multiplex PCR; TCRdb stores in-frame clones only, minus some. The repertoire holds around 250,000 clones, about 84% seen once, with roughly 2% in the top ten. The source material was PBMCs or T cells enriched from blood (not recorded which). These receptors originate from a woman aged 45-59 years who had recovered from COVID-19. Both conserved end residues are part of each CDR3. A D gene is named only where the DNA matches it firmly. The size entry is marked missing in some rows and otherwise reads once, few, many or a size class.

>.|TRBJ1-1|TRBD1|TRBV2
TGTGCCAGCGTCGGGGACAGGGGCACTGAAGCTTTCTTT
CASVGDRGTEAFF
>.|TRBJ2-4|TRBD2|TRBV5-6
TGTGCCAGCAGCTTGGCCGTAGGGGAGGGAAACATTCAGTACTTC
CASSLAVGEGNIQYF
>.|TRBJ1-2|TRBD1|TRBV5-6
TGTGCCAGCAGCTGGGGACAGGGGGCCGTTAACTATGGCTACACCTTC
CASSWGQGAVNYGYTF
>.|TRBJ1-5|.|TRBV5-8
TGTGCCAGCAGCTTAACAGGGCCAGATCAGCCCCAGCATTTT
CASSLTGPDQPQHF
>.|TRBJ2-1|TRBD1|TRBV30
TGTGCCTGGAATTGGGACAGTCCCTACAATGAGCAGTTCTTC
CAWNWDSPYNEQFF
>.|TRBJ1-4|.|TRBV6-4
TGTGCCAGCAGTGTTAGAATCATCTATGAAAAACTGTTTTTT
CASSVRIIYEKLFF
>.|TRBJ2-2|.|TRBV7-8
TGTGCCAGCAGGCCCACTCTCGCGGGGGCGAGCCGGGAGCTGTTTTTT
CASRPTLAGASRELFF
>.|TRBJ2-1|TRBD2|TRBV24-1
TGTGCCACCAGTGATTTGCCAGCGGGAGGTAGCAATGAGCAGTTCTTC
CATSDLPAGGSNEQFF
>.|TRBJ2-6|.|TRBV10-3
TGTGCCATCCTCGAAGAGCGGGTATACTCTGGGGCCAACGTCCTGACTTTC
CAILEERVYSGANVLTF
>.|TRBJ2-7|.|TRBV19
TGTGCCAGTAGTATAGTTCCAGGGCGGGAGCAGTACTTC
CASSIVPGREQYF
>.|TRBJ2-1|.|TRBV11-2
TGTGCCAGCAGCTTAAATAGTCTTCCCTACAATGAGCAGTTCTTC
CASSLNSLPYNEQFF
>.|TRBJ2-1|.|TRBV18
TGTGCCAGCTCACCCCAGGCCTACAATGAGCAGTTCTTC
CASSPQAYNEQFF
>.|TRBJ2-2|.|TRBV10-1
TGCGCCAGCAGTGGTTACACAGGGAACACCGGGGAGCTGTTTTTT
CASSGYTGNTGELFF
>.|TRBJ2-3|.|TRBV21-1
TGTGCCAGCTGCAAAGCCGGGACTAGCTGCACAGATACGCAGTATTTT
CASCKAGTSCTDTQYF
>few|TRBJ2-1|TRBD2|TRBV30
TGTGCCTGGAGTGTACGGGGACGACTAGCAAATGAGCAGTTCTTC
CAWSVRGRLANEQFF
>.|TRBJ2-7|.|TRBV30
TGTGCCTGGAGTACAGGGATGGTCTACGAGCAGTACTTC
CAWSTGMVYEQYF
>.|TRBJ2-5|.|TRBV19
TGTGCCAGTAGTATCAGGGTTCAAGAGACCCAGTACTTC
CASSIRVQETQYF